The T cell receptor (beta chain) under discussion was sequenced for a study of cytomegalovirus exposure and HLA in healthy donors. CDR3 length: 15 residues. Germline values: CDR1 SGHRS, CDR2 YFSETQ. V was clipped by 0 bases and J by 2 bases, with 11 bases between them. With 60 Vbeta and 13 Jbeta primers, the PCR was carried out. Method: immunoSEQ multiplex PCR; TCRdb's copy keeps in-frame clones and lacks some. This table holds 90,000 to 120,000 clones, about 79% found once. Every donor was a healthy person donating bone marrow. The chain couples TRBV5-1 to TRBJ2-5; tentatively, D is TRBD2 (6 bases). This sequence was found in a female donor in good health and CMV-seropositive. Material for sequencing was PBMCs. The CDR3 nucleotides read TGCGCCAGCAGCTTGGCCGTGGCGGGGCAAGAGACCCAGTACTTC. This translates into CASSLAVAGQETQYF.